The clone carrying this T cell receptor beta chain was counted between two and nine times. These data belong to a study of blood T cell dynamics during melanoma immunotherapy. Time point here: week 3, after first cycle of checkpoint inhibitor. One draw preceded checkpoint blockade; another followed its first cycle at week 3. Response was assessed by RECIST 1.1 at 12 weeks, except a couple of rapid progressors. Libraries were prepared by immunoSEQ multiplex PCR; TCRdb keeps only in-frame clonotypes and omits some of them. The data contain almost 15,000 clones, around nine tenths of them singletons. The CDR3 totals 16 residues. Germline values: CDR1 SGHRS, CDR2 YFSETQ. The V end was cut by 0 bases, the J end by 12 bases, with 19 bases between.

The receptor's source is a human donor with melanoma. The sequenced sample was blood, obtained from a patient treated with checkpoint blockade. This chain uses TRBV5-1 with TRBJ1-6; the D gene is possibly TRBD1 (6 bases). The CDR3 DNA reads TGCGCCAGCAGCTTGGTAGGGCAGCCGGAGGGGGAACCCCTCCACTTT. Its protein product is CASSLVGQPEGEPLHF.